This record covers a single T cell receptor (beta chain). The antigen remains unidentified. V shed 6 bases, J shed 4 bases, and the junction held 1 base outside the gene matches. The CDR3 spans 14 residues. Germline V gene lookup returns CDR1 SGHTA and CDR2 FQGNSA. The source of the sample is a study of shared clonotypes between healthy human individuals. Across the study: Each donor's CD8 memory used one plate, CD8 naive two, each CD4 subset three.

This table comes from immunoSEQ multiplex PCR, and its TCRdb copy is limited to in-frame clones, with some not included. The sample records 2.3 million or so clones, more than 85% being singletons. Points from the study as a whole: At large depth, rarefaction still showed sorted-subset sequencing to be incomplete. Specimens sampled were limited to blood, with tissue repertoires likely differing. A few donors showed sharing of about 4.6% of naive CD4 clonotypes.

This chain links TRBV7-2 with TRBJ2-2, with 11 bases that match TRBD1. This receptor was identified in a man between 18 and 29 years old in good health. Some clones in this sample may be carry-over from other donors' samples. Sequenced material: naive CD4+ T cells from PBMCs. Subset indicated: CD45RA+ positively selected. CDR3 DNA sequence: TGTGCCAGCAGGGGGACAGGGGGCACCGGGGAGCTGTTTTTT. This sequence encodes CASRGTGGTGELFF.